Listed below are T cell receptor beta chains from one sample, sequenced in a study of long-term antiretroviral therapy in people with HIV. Repertoires were generated with immunoSEQ multiplex PCR, while TCRdb's copy carries only in-frame clones and drops some. The sample holds some 30,000 clones, 95% to 98% seen once. This material consisted of unsorted PBMCs, taken 7.6 years after starting antiretroviral therapy. All receptors derive from a man younger than 40 with HIV. CDR3s include the opening cysteine and the closing phenylalanine or tryptophan. Each record gives: D gene, J gene, V gene, clone size, CDR3 protein, CDR3 DNA. The D gene is left open where the match is weak. Expanded clones get a size class; other rows say once, few or many, or leave the size out.

>TRBD1|TRBJ2-2|TRBV30|NA
CAWRSIGGRTGELFF
TGTGCCTGGAGGTCAATAGGGGGCCGAACCGGGGAGCTGTTTTTT
>NA|TRBJ1-5|TRBV6-5|NA
CASSTGLSQPQHF
TGTGCCAGCAGTACGGGGTTATCACAGCCCCAGCATTTT
>TRBD2|TRBJ2-2|TRBV2|NA
CASGGLAGTGELFF
TGTGCCAGCGGCGGACTAGCGGGGACCGGGGAGCTGTTTTTT
>NA|TRBJ2-7|TRBV14|NA
CASSQVRLGEQYF
TGTGCCAGCAGCCAAGTTAGGCTGGGGGAGCAGTACTTC
>NA|TRBJ2-5|TRBV14|NA
CASSLRHQETQYF
TGTGCCAGCAGCCTGCGTCACCAAGAGACCCAGTACTTC
>NA|TRBJ2-7|TRBV7-9|NA
CASSLFRGRNPYEQYF
TGTGCCAGCAGCTTATTCCGGGGCCGAAACCCCTACGAGCAGTACTTC
>NA|TRBJ1-1|TRBV6-1|NA
CASSEVPGPEAFF
TGTGCCAGCAGTGAAGTTCCGGGCCCTGAAGCTTTCTTT
>NA|TRBJ1-1|TRBV5-6|NA
CASSYVPFKGNTEAFF
TGTGCCAGCAGTTATGTCCCCTTCAAGGGGAACACTGAAGCTTTCTTT
>NA|TRBJ1-1|TRBV9|NA
CASSRRFRLTEAFF
TGTGCCAGCAGCAGACGGTTCAGATTGACTGAAGCTTTCTTT
>NA|TRBJ1-1|TRBV9|NA
CASSEGPFSTEAFF
TGTGCCAGCAGCGAGGGGCCTTTCAGCACTGAAGCTTTCTTT
>NA|TRBJ2-7|TRBV5-6|NA
CASSSDKKRPSYEQYF
TGTGCCAGCAGCTCGGATAAAAAGAGGCCCTCCTACGAGCAGTACTTC
>NA|TRBJ1-2|TRBV7-9|NA
CASSLEGAAYYTF
TGTGCCAGCAGCCTCGAAGGGGCAGCTTACTACACCTTC
>NA|TRBJ2-5|TRBV30|NA
CAWSHLYQETQYF
TGTGCCTGGAGTCATTTGTACCAAGAGACCCAGTACTTC
>NA|TRBJ2-1|TRBV20-1|NA
CSARWRNEQFF
TGCAGTGCTAGGTGGCGCAATGAGCAGTTCTTC
>NA|TRBJ2-2|TRBV9|NA
CASSVSGLSTGELFF
TGTGCCAGCAGCGTTTCAGGGTTAAGCACCGGGGAGCTGTTTTTT
>TRBD1|TRBJ1-2|TRBV5-1|NA
CASRRGQGQSYGYTF
TGCGCCAGCCGACGAGGACAGGGGCAGAGCTATGGCTACACCTTC
>NA|TRBJ1-2|TRBV30|NA
CAWSVPGLYGYTF
TGTGCCTGGAGTGTACCGGGGCTCTATGGCTACACCTTC
>NA|TRBJ2-5|TRBV29-1|NA
CSVAAGPTQETQYF
TGCAGCGTTGCGGCGGGACCGACCCAAGAGACCCAGTACTTC
>TRBD2|TRBJ2-7|TRBV7-3|NA
CASRTSSGGNYEQYF
TGTGCCAGCAGAACCTCTAGCGGGGGGAACTACGAGCAGTACTTC
>TRBD2|TRBJ2-3|TRBV11-2|NA
CASGALAGGADTQYF
TGTGCCAGCGGAGCCCTAGCGGGAGGAGCAGATACGCAGTATTTT
>NA|TRBJ2-3|TRBV9|NA
CASSGYGAWTDTQYF
TGTGCCAGCAGCGGGTATGGGGCGTGGACAGATACGCAGTATTTT
>NA|TRBJ2-2|TRBV18|NA
CASSHLGQRNTGELFF
TGTGCCAGCTCACATCTGGGACAAAGGAACACCGGGGAGCTGTTTTTT
>NA|TRBJ2-7|TRBV5-1|once
CASSLERGGEQYF
TGCGCCAGCAGTTTGGAGAGGGGAGGCGAGCAGTACTTC
>TRBD2|TRBJ2-7|TRBV7-9|once
CASSGGWEQYF
TGTGCCAGCTCGGGAGGCTGGGAGCAGTACTTC
>NA|TRBJ2-2|TRBV19|NA
CASSILGVNTGELFF
TGTGCCAGTAGTATTCTCGGGGTGAACACCGGGGAGCTGTTTTTT
>NA|TRBJ2-5|TRBV6-6|once
CASSYGQRETQYF
TGTGCCAGCAGTTACGGCCAGCGGGAGACCCAGTACTTC
>NA|TRBJ1-1|TRBV2|NA
CASSDAIKNTEAFF
TGTGCCAGCAGCGACGCCATTAAGAACACTGAAGCTTTCTTT
>TRBD1|TRBJ1-4|TRBV13|NA
CASSFTGQGFSYGGNEKLFF
TGTGCCAGCAGCTTTACAGGACAGGGCTTCTCTTATGGGGGTAATGAAAAACTGTTTTTT
>NA|TRBJ1-1|TRBV15|NA
CATSGTGYGEAFF
TGTGCCACCAGCGGAACAGGTTACGGTGAAGCTTTCTTT
>NA|TRBJ1-5|TRBV15|NA
CATSALRSQPQHF
TGTGCCACCAGCGCCTTGCGGTCTCAGCCCCAGCATTTT
>TRBD2|TRBJ2-7|TRBV6-5|NA
CASSYQGLAGAYEQYF
TGTGCCAGCAGTTACCAGGGACTAGCGGGAGCCTACGAGCAGTACTTC
>NA|TRBJ2-3|TRBV27|NA
CASSLMGLNTDTQYF
TGTGCCAGCAGTTTGATGGGACTTAACACAGATACGCAGTATTTT
>NA|TRBJ1-1|TRBV29-1|NA
CSVGPRLNTEAFF
TGCAGCGTTGGTCCCAGACTGAACACTGAAGCTTTCTTT
>NA|TRBJ1-1|TRBV4-3|NA
CASSPGHFPADTEAFF
TGCGCCAGCAGCCCCGGACACTTTCCAGCGGACACTGAAGCTTTCTTT
>TRBD2|TRBJ2-3|TRBV7-2|NA
CASSSRLAGSSTDTQYF
TGTGCCAGCAGCTCCAGACTAGCGGGATCTAGCACAGATACGCAGTATTTT
>NA|TRBJ1-2|TRBV29-1|NA
CSVDWGGGYTF
TGCAGCGTTGATTGGGGTGGGGGCTACACCTTC
>NA|TRBJ2-5|TRBV15|NA
CATSRGAGPGGTQYF
TGTGCCACCAGCAGAGGAGCGGGCCCCGGGGGGACCCAGTACTTC
>TRBD1|TRBJ1-1|TRBV5-1|once
CASSPSGTGILNTEAFF
TGCGCCAGCAGCCCCTCCGGGACAGGGATTCTGAACACTGAAGCTTTCTTT
>NA|TRBJ1-4|TRBV2|NA
CASHLVGNEKLFF
TGTGCCAGCCATTTAGTTGGGAATGAAAAACTGTTTTTT
>NA|TRBJ2-5|TRBV6-5|NA
CASSYEETPVGETQYF
TGTGCCAGCAGTTACGAAGAGACCCCGGTGGGTGAGACCCAGTACTTC
>TRBD2|TRBJ2-1|TRBV7-9|NA
CASSFWRGGSNEQFF
TGTGCCAGCAGCTTTTGGCGGGGGGGCAGCAATGAGCAGTTCTTC
>NA|TRBJ2-2|TRBV29-1|NA
CSVEEASFSNTGELFF
TGCAGCGTTGAAGAGGCGTCGTTTTCGAACACCGGGGAGCTGTTTTTT
>NA|TRBJ2-3|TRBV7-6|NA
CASSLSGSTDTQYF
TGTGCCAGCAGCCTAAGCGGGAGCACAGATACGCAGTATTTT
>NA|TRBJ1-2|TRBV6-5|NA
CASSYSIQLYGYTF
TGTGCCAGCAGTTACTCGATTCAGCTCTATGGCTACACCTTC
>TRBD1|TRBJ1-5|TRBV19|NA
CASKGTGNQPQHF
TGTGCCAGTAAAGGGACAGGGAATCAGCCCCAGCATTTT
>NA|TRBJ2-5|TRBV27|once
CASSYGVQETQYF
TGTGCCAGCAGTTATGGGGTACAAGAGACCCAGTACTTC
>TRBD2|TRBJ2-2|TRBV9|NA
CASSQSGGAGELFF
TGTGCCAGCAGCCAGAGCGGGGGGGCCGGGGAGCTGTTTTTT
>TRBD2|TRBJ2-1|TRBV7-3|NA
CASSIAGGRTYNEQFF
TGTGCCAGCAGCATAGCGGGAGGGCGGACCTACAATGAGCAGTTCTTC
>NA|TRBJ1-1|TRBV9|NA
CASSVGGRLNTEAFF
TGTGCCAGCAGCGTAGGGGGTAGATTGAACACTGAAGCTTTCTTT
>NA|TRBJ1-6|TRBV19|NA
CASSIGLNSPLHF
TGTGCCAGTAGTATCGGTCTTAACTCACCCCTCCACTTT
>NA|TRBJ1-3|TRBV5-1|NA
CASSLTVRLSGNTIYF
TGCGCCAGCAGCCTGACAGTCCGCCTCTCTGGAAACACCATATATTTT
>NA|TRBJ2-1|TRBV19|NA
CASSITSRGEQFF
TGTGCCAGTAGTATAACCTCTCGGGGTGAGCAGTTCTTC
>NA|TRBJ2-7|TRBV11-1|NA
CASSPGSRGEQYF
TGTGCCAGCAGCCCAGGATCTCGCGGTGAGCAGTACTTC
>NA|TRBJ1-4|TRBV2|NA
CASKEGNEKLFF
TGTGCCAGCAAGGAGGGGAATGAAAAACTGTTTTTT
>NA|TRBJ2-6|TRBV7-3|NA
CASSRIQFSGANVLTF
TGTGCCAGCAGCCGCATCCAGTTCTCTGGGGCCAACGTCCTGACTTTC
>NA|TRBJ2-5|TRBV9|NA
CASSVESSRNQETQYF
TGTGCCAGCAGCGTAGAGTCTAGCCGTAACCAAGAGACCCAGTACTTC
>NA|TRBJ1-2|TRBV9|NA
CASSEGAYGYTF
TGTGCCAGCAGCGAGGGTGCCTATGGCTACACCTTC
>TRBD2|TRBJ2-1|TRBV6-6|NA
CASRTWGGLNEQFF
TGTGCCAGCAGGACGTGGGGGGGACTCAATGAGCAGTTCTTC
>TRBD1|TRBJ2-7|TRBV6-5|NA
CASSYFLSGGYEQYF
TGTGCCAGCAGTTACTTCCTGTCAGGGGGCTACGAGCAGTACTTC